This is a list of T cell receptor beta chains from one sample in a study of blood T cell repertoires in COVID-19. Clones were read by immunoSEQ multiplex PCR, and TCRdb kept only the in-frame ones, dropping some. This sample carries approximately 220,000 clones, about 88% of them seen once, and the ten largest clones take about 2.6%. Material: PBMCs or T cells enriched from blood (not recorded which). The receptors shown here come from a woman in her twenties or thirties who had recovered from COVID-19. Each CDR3 is given with its conserved first and last residue. The order of the fields is V gene, D gene, J gene, CDR3 protein. D genes are given only for firm matches.

v_gene: TRBV5-1; d_gene: NA; j_gene: TRBJ1-2; CDR3aa: CASSLDEYGYTF
v_gene: TRBV28; d_gene: NA; j_gene: TRBJ2-4; CDR3aa: CASSTRESRAKNIQYF
v_gene: TRBV2; d_gene: TRBD1; j_gene: TRBJ1-1; CDR3aa: CASSGGTGITEAFF
v_gene: TRBV7-2; d_gene: NA; j_gene: TRBJ1-6; CDR3aa: CASSLDFFGGSPLHF
v_gene: TRBV15; d_gene: TRBD1; j_gene: TRBJ1-2; CDR3aa: CATSRDLVAGGYGYTF
v_gene: TRBV4-2; d_gene: TRBD1; j_gene: TRBJ2-5; CDR3aa: CASSQDEGGGETQYF
v_gene: TRBV7-3; d_gene: TRBD1; j_gene: TRBJ1-2; CDR3aa: CASSRTGGDGYTF
v_gene: TRBV15; d_gene: NA; j_gene: TRBJ1-5; CDR3aa: CATSSRGSGQPQHF
v_gene: TRBV13; d_gene: NA; j_gene: TRBJ1-4; CDR3aa: CASSFYRSATNEKLFF
v_gene: TRBV5-4; d_gene: TRBD1; j_gene: TRBJ2-2; CDR3aa: CASSLNRGQAGELFF
v_gene: TRBV5-1; d_gene: NA; j_gene: TRBJ2-1; CDR3aa: CASSLVPGGEQFF
v_gene: TRBV5-4; d_gene: TRBD1; j_gene: TRBJ2-4; CDR3aa: CASSLRGRLAAKNIQYF
v_gene: TRBV4-3; d_gene: NA; j_gene: TRBJ1-1; CDR3aa: CASSPYQIQAENTEAFF
v_gene: TRBV4-2; d_gene: TRBD1; j_gene: TRBJ1-5; CDR3aa: CASSPQTGQNQPQHF
v_gene: TRBV19; d_gene: NA; j_gene: TRBJ1-2; CDR3aa: CASSIGRELGGGYTF
v_gene: TRBV18; d_gene: NA; j_gene: TRBJ1-4; CDR3aa: CASSPPNPGVATNEKLFF
v_gene: TRBV29-1; d_gene: TRBD1; j_gene: TRBJ1-1; CDR3aa: CSVGTGDTEAFF
v_gene: TRBV19; d_gene: NA; j_gene: TRBJ1-1; CDR3aa: CASSGGAGLMNTEAFF
v_gene: TRBV4-3; d_gene: TRBD2; j_gene: TRBJ2-7; CDR3aa: CASSQEGSGGEQYF
v_gene: TRBV2; d_gene: TRBD1; j_gene: TRBJ1-1; CDR3aa: CASTRQGSNTEAFF
v_gene: TRBV6-5; d_gene: NA; j_gene: TRBJ1-1; CDR3aa: CASSRQVMNTEAFF
v_gene: TRBV19; d_gene: NA; j_gene: TRBJ1-1; CDR3aa: CASSIDRGGTEAFF
v_gene: TRBV6-5; d_gene: TRBD1; j_gene: TRBJ1-3; CDR3aa: CASKGAGRNTIYF
v_gene: TRBV11-2; d_gene: TRBD1; j_gene: TRBJ2-5; CDR3aa: CASSPTGMGETQYF
v_gene: TRBV6-4; d_gene: TRBD1; j_gene: TRBJ2-3; CDR3aa: CASAPTGVSTDTQYF
v_gene: TRBV7-2; d_gene: TRBD2; j_gene: TRBJ2-7; CDR3aa: CASSLAAPLAGPYEQYF
v_gene: TRBV5-1; d_gene: TRBD1; j_gene: TRBJ2-7; CDR3aa: CASSFSRQGAGEQYF
v_gene: TRBV7-9; d_gene: TRBD1; j_gene: TRBJ2-2; CDR3aa: CAIPGQGWTGELFF
v_gene: TRBV11-2; d_gene: TRBD1; j_gene: TRBJ1-2; CDR3aa: CASRPLHGTGGYTF
v_gene: TRBV19; d_gene: TRBD1; j_gene: TRBJ1-4; CDR3aa: CASSNRDRGSMEKLFF
v_gene: TRBV9; d_gene: TRBD2; j_gene: TRBJ2-1; CDR3aa: CASSVGAGGTNEQFF